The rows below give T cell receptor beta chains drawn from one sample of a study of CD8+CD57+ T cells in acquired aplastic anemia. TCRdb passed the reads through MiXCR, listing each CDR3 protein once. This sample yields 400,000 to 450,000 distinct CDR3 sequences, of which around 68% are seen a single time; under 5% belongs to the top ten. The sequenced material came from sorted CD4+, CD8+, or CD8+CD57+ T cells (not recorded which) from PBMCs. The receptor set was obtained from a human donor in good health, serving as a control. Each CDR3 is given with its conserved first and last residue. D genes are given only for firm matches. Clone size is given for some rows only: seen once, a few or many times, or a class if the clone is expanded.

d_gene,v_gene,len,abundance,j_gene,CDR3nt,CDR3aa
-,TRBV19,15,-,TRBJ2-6,TGTGCCAGCAGCTTAGTAAGGACCGGAGCCAACGTCCTGACTTTC,CASSLVRTGANVLTF
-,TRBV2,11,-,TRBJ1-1,TGTGCCAGCAGCCGGCAGGATGAAGCTTTCTTT,CASSRQDEAFF
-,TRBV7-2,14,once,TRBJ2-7,TGTGCCAGCAGCTTAGCCCGACACCCCAGGGAGCAGTACTTC,CASSLARHPREQYF
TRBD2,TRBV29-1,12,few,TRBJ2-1,TGCAGCGTTGGAGGTAGCGGGACTGAGCAGTTCTTC,CSVGGSGTEQFF
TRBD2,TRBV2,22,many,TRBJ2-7,TGTGCCAGCAGTGAAGCGCTCAAGCCAAGCACTAGCGGGGGGCGCCCTTCCTACGAGCAGTACTTC,CASSEALKPSTSGGRPSYEQYF
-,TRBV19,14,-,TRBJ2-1,TGTGCCAGTAACTGGGGAGGGGGCCGCAATGAGCAGTTCTTC,CASNWGGGRNEQFF
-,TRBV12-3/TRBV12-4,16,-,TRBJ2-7,TGTGCCAGCGGTCGCGGTTATCGGGGCAACTCCTACGAGCAGTACTTC,CASGRGYRGNSYEQYF
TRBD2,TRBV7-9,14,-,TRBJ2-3,TGTGCCAGCAGCGGTGGCCGGGGAGGGGATACGCAGTATTTT,CASSGGRGGDTQYF
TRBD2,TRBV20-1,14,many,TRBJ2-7,TGCAGTGCTAGAGATATGGCTAGCGGGGGGGCGTACTTGTTC,CSARDMASGGAYLF
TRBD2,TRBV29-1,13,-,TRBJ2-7,TGCAGCGCTGCGACTAGCGTGAAGAGCGAGCAGTACTTC,CSAATSVKSEQYF
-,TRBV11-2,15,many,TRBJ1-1,TGTGCCAGCAGCAATAGAGGGGCTATGAACACTGAAGCTTTCTTT,CASSNRGAMNTEAFF
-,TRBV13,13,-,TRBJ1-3,TGTGCCAGCAGGCCCGTGAAGGGAAACACCATATATTTT,CASRPVKGNTIYF
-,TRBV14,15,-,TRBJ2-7,TGTGCCAGCAGCGAAGAAGAGACCCAGTACTTTGGGCAGTACTTC,CASSEEETQYFGQYF
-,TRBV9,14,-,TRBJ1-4,TGTGCCAGCAGCTTGATGCGGGACGGAGAAAAAATGTTTTTT,CASSLMRDGEKMFF
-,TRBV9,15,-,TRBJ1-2,TGTGCCAGCAGCGTAGGGCGGGGGCTTCGGTATGGCTACACCTTC,CASSVGRGLRYGYTF
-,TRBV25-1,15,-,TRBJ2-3,TGTGCCAGCAGCCCCCTAGGTGGAAACACAGACACGCAGTATTTT,CASSPLGGNTDTQYF
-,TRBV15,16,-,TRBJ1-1,TGTGCCACCAGCAACACAGGGAGGGAGGCGACCCCTGAAGCTTTCTTT,CATSNTGREATPEAFF
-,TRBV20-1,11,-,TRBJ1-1,TGCAGCGGCACGAGGGGGAGGGAGGGAATCTTT,CSGTRGREGIF
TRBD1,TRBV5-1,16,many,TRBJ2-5,TGCGCCAGCAGCTCAAGGACAGGGACAGTCGCGGAGACCCAGTACTTC,CASSSRTGTVAETQYF
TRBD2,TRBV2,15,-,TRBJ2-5,TGTGCCAGCAGTTGGACTAGCGGCACAGCTACTCAGTATTTTTTC,CASSWTSGTATQYFF
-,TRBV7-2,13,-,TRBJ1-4,TGTGCCGGCAGTCCCGGGAGAAATGAAAAACTGGTTTTT,CAGSPGRNEKLVF
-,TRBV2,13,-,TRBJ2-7,TGTGCCAGCAGGGAGGAGGGGGAGGGCGAGCAGTACTTC,CASREEGEGEQYF
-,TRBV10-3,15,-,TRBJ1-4,TGTGCCATCAGCGCGTCAGACAGGTCGAATGAAAAACTGTTTTTT,CAISASDRSNEKLFF
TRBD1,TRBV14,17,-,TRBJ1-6,TGTGCCAGCAGCCCCCGGACAGGTGGCCCCTATAATTCACCCCTCCACTTT,CASSPRTGGPYNSPLHF
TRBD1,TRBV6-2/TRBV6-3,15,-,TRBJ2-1,TGTACCAGCAGCCTAGGGACAGGGAGTTACAATGAGCAGTTCTTC,CTSSLGTGSYNEQFF
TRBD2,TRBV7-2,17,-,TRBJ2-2,TGTGCCAGCAGTTCGCAGGGACTCGCGGGGGTCTCCGGGGAGCTGTTTTTT,CASSSQGLAGVSGELFF
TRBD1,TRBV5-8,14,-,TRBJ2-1,TGTGCCAGCATAGGACAGGGGGTGTACAATGAGCAGTTCTTC,CASIGQGVYNEQFF
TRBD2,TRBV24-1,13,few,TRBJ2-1,TGTGCCACCAAGACTAGCGGGGGCAATGAGCAGTTCTTC,CATKTSGGNEQFF
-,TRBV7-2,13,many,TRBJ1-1,TGTGCCAGCAGCAAACGAAGGAACACTGAAGCTTTCTTT,CASSKRRNTEAFF
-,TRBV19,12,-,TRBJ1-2,TGTGCCAGTAGGGATCTTGCGTATGGCTACACCTTC,CASRDLAYGYTF
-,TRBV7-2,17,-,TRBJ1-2,TGTGCCAGCAGCAAAGAGCCGGGACTCATTCTCGTCGATGGCTACACCTTC,CASSKEPGLILVDGYTF
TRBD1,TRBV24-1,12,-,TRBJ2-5,TGTGCCACCAGTGACCGAGGGACAGCCCTAGACTTC,CATSDRGTALDF
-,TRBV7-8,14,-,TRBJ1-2,TGTGCCAGCAGTTCCTCACGGGGTTACTATGGCTACACCTTC,CASSSSRGYYGYTF
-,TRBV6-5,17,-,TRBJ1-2,TGTGCCAGCAGCCCTCGGGGGGCCATACTAAGGAACTATGGCTACACCTTC,CASSPRGAILRNYGYTF